This entry is about one T cell receptor (beta chain). The CDR3 extends over 16 amino acids. CDR1 MNHEY and CDR2 SMNVEV come from the germline V gene (reference sequence). The V segment lost 5 bases and the J segment 2 bases; nucleotides outside the gene matches: 11. Original handling: Amplification from reference gene primers served as the basis for estimated nucleated cell counts. Generated by immunoSEQ multiplex PCR, the TCRdb table keeps only in-frame clones and is missing some. D and trimming come from the DNA, and the V and J calls and clone size come from that table. The sample has approximately 150,000 clones; approximately 90% are singletons. These data originate in a study of blood T cell repertoires in COVID-19. Turning to the study itself: Sites across the United States, Italy and Spain contributed samples from acute and convalescent COVID-19. PBMCs, B-cell-depleted T cells, or T cells provided the cDNA or gDNA that made up the material.

The chain is built from TRBV27 and TRBJ2-5, with 7 bases identical to TRBD1. Sequencing was performed on PBMCs or T cells enriched from blood (not recorded which). This TCR derives from a woman aged 35 to 49 who had been exposed to COVID-19. The CDR3 loop reads CASSPTTGLAQETQYF. Written as DNA, the CDR3 is TGTGCCAGCAGTCCCACGACAGGGTTAGCGCAAGAGACCCAGTACTTC.